A selection of T cell receptor beta chains follows, all from one sample in a study of OX40 agonist ivuxolimab in advanced cancers. Libraries were prepared by immunoSEQ multiplex PCR; TCRdb keeps only in-frame clonotypes and omits some of them. Of under 60,000 clones in the sample, 80% to 90% were seen once. Sample: CD4+ or CD8+ T cells sorted from blood, taken in a trial of the OX40 agonist ivuxolimab. Receptor source: an adult with an advanced solid tumor such as melanoma, head and neck, liver or kidney cancer. Both conserved end residues are part of each CDR3. A D gene is named only where the DNA matches it firmly. Clone size, where shown, is once, few, many, or a class for clones that have expanded.

>TRBJ2-1|-|-|TRBV30
TGTGCCTGGAGCGAGACATTGTACAATGAGCAGTTCTTC
CAWSETLYNEQFF
>TRBJ1-6|-|-|TRBV5-6
TGTGCCAGCAGCCAGGACCCTGCTGGTTCACCCCTCCACTTT
CASSQDPAGSPLHF
>TRBJ2-7|-|-|TRBV4-1
TGCGCCAGCAGCCAAGAAGGACTGGCGACAGGAGCCCCGGGCGAGCAGTACTTC
CASSQEGLATGAPGEQYF
>TRBJ1-2|-|-|TRBV4-2
TGTGCCAGCAGCCAAGATAAGCGGCCTCCTAACTATGGCTACACCTTC
CASSQDKRPPNYGYTF
>TRBJ1-3|few|-|TRBV9
TGTGCCAGCAGCGTGGGCATCTCTGGAAACACCATATATTTT
CASSVGISGNTIYF
>TRBJ2-5|few|TRBD2|TRBV7-2
TGTGCCAGCAGCTTAGGGAGGACTAGCGGGTCTCAGGTGGTAGAGACCCAGTACTTC
CASSLGRTSGSQVVETQYF
>TRBJ2-2|-|-|TRBV6-1
TGTGCCAGCAGTGAACTCGGGACTGGGGAGCTGTTTTTT
CASSELGTGELFF
>TRBJ2-1|-|TRBD2|TRBV27
TGTGCCAGCAGTTTAAAGGTAGCGGGAGGATACTACAATGAGCAGTTCTTC
CASSLKVAGGYYNEQFF
>TRBJ1-1|-|-|TRBV12-5
TGTGCTAGTGGTTTGAAGGCGGCAGAAGCTTTCTTT
CASGLKAAEAFF
>TRBJ2-5|-|TRBD1|TRBV19
TGTGCCAGTACGTGGACAGGGGGTAGGGAAGAGACCCAGTACTTC
CASTWTGGREETQYF
>TRBJ2-7|-|TRBD1|TRBV7-6
TGTGCCAGCAGCCCGAGACAGGGGGACTACGAGCAGTACTTC
CASSPRQGDYEQYF
>TRBJ2-2|-|TRBD1|TRBV2
TGTGCCAGCACCCCGGGACAGGGTCGGACCGGGGAGCTGTTTTTT
CASTPGQGRTGELFF
>TRBJ1-6|-|-|TRBV7-3
TGTGCCAGCAGCTTAGCCCGGGGGACTAATTCACCCCTCCACTTT
CASSLARGTNSPLHF
>TRBJ1-5|-|-|TRBV5-6
TGTGCCAGCAGCGCCCGAGGGGGTTGGAGCAATCAGCCCCAGCATTTT
CASSARGGWSNQPQHF
>TRBJ2-2|-|TRBD2|TRBV7-9
TGTGCCAGCAGCCCCCGTTGGAGCGGGAGAGACACCGGGGAGCTGTTTTTT
CASSPRWSGRDTGELFF
>TRBJ2-7|-|TRBD2|TRBV9
TGTGCCAGCAGCATCGCTAGCGGGAAGACCTACGAGCAGTACTTC
CASSIASGKTYEQYF
>TRBJ2-1|once|TRBD1|TRBV6-1
TGTGCCAGCACCTTAGGGACAGGGGGATACAATGAGCAGTTCTTC
CASTLGTGGYNEQFF
>TRBJ2-7|-|TRBD2|TRBV4-1
TGCGCCAGCAGCCAAGCCAGTCTCGGCGGGGGCTACGAGCAGTACTTC
CASSQASLGGGYEQYF
>TRBJ1-3|-|TRBD1|TRBV18
TGTGCCAGCTCCCTCGGACAGGGGGCAATTGGAAACACCATATATTTT
CASSLGQGAIGNTIYF
>TRBJ2-7|-|TRBD1|TRBV19
TGTGCCAGTAGTACGGACAGGCGCTACGAGCAGTACTTC
CASSTDRRYEQYF
>TRBJ2-3|-|TRBD1|TRBV27
TGTGCCAGCAGTCCCCGGTGGGCAGGGGGCGCAGATACGCAGTATTTT
CASSPRWAGGADTQYF
>TRBJ2-1|once|TRBD2|TRBV28
TGTGCCAGCAGTAGCCTCAGAACCAACTTAGCGGGAGGGTACAATGAGCAGTTCTTC
CASSSLRTNLAGGYNEQFF
>TRBJ2-1|-|TRBD2|TRBV7-3
TGTGCCAGCAGCTTAATGACTAGCGGCTACAATGAGCAGTTCTTC
CASSLMTSGYNEQFF
>TRBJ2-7|-|-|TRBV10-3
TGTGCCATCAGTGAGTCAGGAGGGTCTGGGCGCGAGCAGTACTTC
CAISESGGSGREQYF